This entry describes one T cell receptor (beta chain). Its target is unknown. The entry originates in a study of graft-versus-host responses after intestinal transplantation. Study-wide background: Anti-thymocyte globulin served as induction for all recipients, who then took tacrolimus and steroids for about three years.

General observations from the study: GvH clones detected in recipient marrow included some appearing first in ileum or blood. With peak circulating GvH clone levels came an association with early post-transplant HvG declines.

Measured with immunoSEQ multiplex PCR; TCRdb has only the in-frame clones, and not every one. This table has over 75,000 clones, roughly 90% appearing once. This TCR came from a human donor who was the organ donor for an intestinal transplant. The sample in question was unstimulated CD8+ T cells sorted from spleen or lymph node cells, obtained before transplant.

The CDR3 spells CASSFQRHRITGEYSTDTQYF. CDR3 nucleotide sequence: TGTGCCAGCAGTTTCCAACGCCATAGAATAACAGGGGAATATAGCACAGATACGCAGTATTTT. This rearrangement joins TRBV27 to TRBJ2-3; TRBD1 matches at 7 bases. The germline V gene has CDR1 MNHEY and CDR2 SMNVEV (reference sequence). CDR3 size: 21 residues. Germline trimming cut 3 bases from V and 0 bases from J; bases unmatched to any gene: 21.